Below, 21 T cell receptor beta chains from the same sample are listed, as sequenced in a study of blood T cells in healthy people across ages. PCR was performed a second time for roughly 7 to 12 cycles using a sample-barcoded 5' primer and a J-beta primer mix. One entry per CDR3 protein, called by TCRdb with MiXCR from the 5' RACE reads. Altogether some 1.5 million distinct CDR3 sequences are present, around 40% being singletons, with the ten largest covering approximately 4.1%. Sequencing was carried out using blood. These receptors were collected from a woman in her late teens or twenties in good health.

V is TRBV11-2 and J is TRBJ2-1; D gene unclear. Trimming removed 0 bases from V and 6 bases from J, with 12 bases in between. There are 15 residues in the CDR3. CDR1 is SGHAT, CDR2 FQNNGV, per germline. CDR3 amino acids: CASSLELAVPNEQFF. The CDR3 DNA reads as TGTGCCAGCAGCTTAGAGTTGGCCGTCCCCAATGAGCAGTTCTTC.

CDR3 in amino acids: CASSQLYISSYTF. The CDR3 nucleotides read TGTGCCAGCAGCCAACTATACATCTCGAGCTACACCTTC. This rearrangement joins TRBV14 to TRBJ1-2, with D hard to call. CDR3 size: 13 residues. Looked up from germline, CDR1 is SGHDN and CDR2 is FVKESK. Between the trimmed V and J ends, which lost 2 bases and 9 bases, there was a span of 13 bases.

V and J are TRBV27 and TRBJ2-3; 10 nucleotides match TRBD2. The CDR3 spans 15 residues. Germline CDR1 reads MNHEY; CDR2 reads SMNVEV (reference sequence). After removal of 6 bases from V and 7 bases from J, the junction contained 10 bases not matched to a gene. The CDR3 DNA follows: TGTGCCAGCAGACGAGCGGGAGGGTGGTCTTATACGCAGTATTTT. As protein: CASRRAGGWSYTQYF.

This clonotype was seen a handful of times. The CDR3: CASRTSGETQYF. DNA for the CDR3: TGTGCCAGCAGGACTAGCGGGGAGACCCAGTACTTC. This sequence joins TRBV6-2 or TRBV6-3 and TRBJ2-5; TRBD2 matches 10 bases. Germline trimming cut 6 bases from V and 5 bases from J; bases unmatched to any gene: 0. The germline V gene has CDR1 MNHEY and CDR2 SVGEGT. This CDR3 is 12 amino acids long.

Notes on this clonotype: A much larger clone sits a single nucleotide away, making a read error possible. The chain recombines TRBV4-2 with TRBJ2-1; the match to TRBD2 covers 9 bases. The junction had 12 bases not matched to a gene; V was cut back by 4 bases and J by 8 bases. CDR3 length: 16 residues. The germline gives CDR1 LGHNA, CDR2 YNFKEQ. The CDR3 is CASSRGSGGVPDEQFF. The CDR3 region has the DNA TGTGCCAGCAGCCGTGGTAGCGGGGGTGTTCCCGATGAGCAGTTCTTC.

The chain joins TRBV7-9 to TRBJ2-3; tentatively, D is TRBD1 (6 bases). This CDR3 comprises 15 residues. CDR1 is SEHNR and CDR2 is FQNEAQ in the germline V gene (reference sequence). With 3 bases removed from V and 0 bases from J, the gap between germline ends came to 10 bases. The DNA of the CDR3 is TGTGCCAGCAGCTTCCGGGACAAGAGCACAGATACGCAGTATTTT. Residues: CASSFRDKSTDTQYF.

The chain links TRBV6-5 to TRBJ1-1; perhaps TRBD1 as D (5 bases). Trimming left V 5 bases short and J 8 bases short, with 18 bases between. This CDR3 region has 14 residues. Germline CDR1 and CDR2: MNHEY and SVGAGI. CDR3 in DNA: TGTGCCAGCAGTCCGAATTTCGGGACGGAAGAAGCTTTCTTT. This translates into CASSPNFGTEEAFF.

This chain connects TRBV7-9 to TRBJ1-1; TRBD1 matches 9 bases. V trimming: 3 bases; J trimming: 11 bases; junction bases outside the gene matches: 13. Germline V gene data show CDR1 as SEHNR and CDR2 as FQNEAQ (reference sequence). The CDR3 totals 15 residues. CDR3 amino acids: CASSFTGTGYWVAFF. The CDR3 DNA follows: TGTGCCAGCAGCTTCACCGGGACAGGGTATTGGGTCGCTTTCTTT.

The chain uses TRBV20-1 and TRBJ1-2, with a tentative D call TRBD1 (5 bases). The CDR3 is 14 residues long. Trimming removed 0 bases from V and 9 bases from J, with 17 bases in between. The germline V gene encodes CDR1 DFQATT and CDR2 SNEGSKA (reference sequence). CDR3 bases: TGCAGTGCTAGAGAGGCCCAGGGCGAATGGAGCTACACCTTC. Translation gives CSAREAQGEWSYTF.

The chain joins TRBV6-2 or TRBV6-3 to TRBJ2-7; D perhaps matches TRBD2 (5 bases). The CDR3 is made up of 16 amino acids. CDR1 is MNHEY, CDR2 SVGEGT, per germline. Trimming left V 4 bases short and J 2 bases short, with 18 bases between. CDR3: CASSSGEGVRPYEQYF. CDR3 nucleotides: TGTGCCAGCAGTTCCGGGGAAGGAGTTCGGCCCTACGAGCAGTACTTC.

The chain has TRBV24-1 and TRBJ2-5; D perhaps matches TRBD1 (6 bases). From germline, CDR1 is KGHDR and CDR2 SFDVKD. The V end lost 0 bases, the J end lost 3 bases, and 10 bases lay between the germline ends. The CDR3 sequence is 15 residues long. CDR3 in amino acids: CATSDLLQGEETQYF. The CDR3 DNA follows: TGTGCCACCAGTGATTTGCTACAGGGTGAAGAGACCCAGTACTTC.

This clonotype was observed a handful of times. The V gene is TRBV11-2, the J gene TRBJ2-2; D remains unclear. The CDR3 extends over 17 amino acids. The ends were cut back, 1 base at V and 3 bases at J, with 15 bases in the middle. The germline gives CDR1 SGHAT, CDR2 FQNNGV. CDR3 sequence (DNA): TGTGCCAGCAGCTTAGGAAGGGCTAGTAGGCACACCGGGGAGCTGTTTTTT. Translated: CASSLGRASRHTGELFF.

This clonotype was detected once. The J gene is TRBJ2-1, the V gene TRBV7-9; TRBD2 might be the D (5 bases). Germline assignment: CDR1 SEHNR and CDR2 FQNEAQ (reference sequence). Trimming stripped 7 bases from V and 7 bases from J, with 14 bases between. The CDR3 length is 13 residues. CDR3: CASTASSSNEQFF. Written as DNA, the CDR3 is TGTGCCAGCACGGCTAGCTCCTCGAATGAGCAGTTCTTC. Full variable domain (rest looked up from reference TRBV7-9 and TRBJ2-1): DTGVSQNPRHKITKRGQNVTFRCDPISEHNRLYWYRQTLGQGPEFLTYFQNEAQLEKSRLLSDRFSAERPKGSFSTLEIQRTEQGDSAMYLCASTASSSNEQFFGPGTRLTVL.

This clonotype was seen more than once but under ten times. The rearrangement joins TRBV14 to TRBJ2-7; D may be TRBD2 (5 bases). This CDR3 contains 14 residues. With 3 bases removed from V and 2 bases from J, the gap between germline ends came to 11 bases. Germline loops: CDR1 SGHDN, CDR2 FVKESK. The CDR3 DNA reads as TGTGCCAGCAGCCATCCGGGGTCTACCTACGAGCAGTACTTC. Translating it yields CASSHPGSTYEQYF.

The genes are TRBV7-2 and TRBJ2-4, with no clear D. The length of the CDR3 is 14 residues. The germline gives CDR1 SGHTA, CDR2 FQGNSA. Between the trimmed V and J ends, which lost 5 bases and 5 bases, there was a span of 13 bases. CDR3 region: CASSPRTAQNIQYF. The CDR3 DNA is TGTGCCAGCAGCCCCAGGACGGCCCAAAACATTCAGTACTTC. The whole variable domain, remainder taken from reference TRBV7-2 and TRBJ2-4, is GAGVSQSPSNKVTEKGKDVELRCDPISGHTALYWYRQSLGQGLEFLIYFQGNSAPDKSGLPSDRFSAERTGGSVSTLTIQRTQQEDSAVYLCASSPRTAQNIQYFGAGTRLSVL.

This clonotype has only a few counts. This rearrangement joins TRBV6-4 to TRBJ2-3, with 9 bases fitting TRBD2. The CDR3 sequence is 16 residues long. Trimming removed 5 bases from V and 2 bases from J; junction bases left unmatched: 8. CDR1 MRHNA and CDR2 SNTAGT come from the germline V gene. This chain's CDR3 is CASSKSASGVTDTQYF. CDR3 DNA sequence: TGTGCCAGCAGTAAGTCGGCTAGCGGGGTCACAGATACGCAGTATTTT.

A few counts support this clonotype. The genes are TRBV12-5 and TRBJ2-7; 10 nucleotides line up with TRBD1. The J call is doubtful: the DNA matches TRBJ2-5 better. Germline V lookup: CDR1 LGHNT, CDR2 FRNRAP. This CDR3 spans 16 amino acids. The CDR3: CASGLVLGQGQETQYF. In DNA, the CDR3 is TGTGCTAGTGGTTTGGTACTGGGACAGGGGCAAGAGACCCAGTACTTC.

This clonotype was picked up many times. The V and J genes are TRBV7-2 and TRBJ2-2; 13 bases fit TRBD2. Germline trimming cut 2 bases from V and 7 bases from J; bases unmatched to any gene: 10. Germline V gene data show CDR1 as SGHTA and CDR2 as FQGNSA. This CDR3 contains 18 residues. CDR3 region: CASSLNPLAGGGGGELFF. The CDR3 nucleotides read TGTGCCAGCAGCTTAAATCCACTAGCGGGGGGGGGCGGCGGGGAGCTGTTTTTT.

This clonotype was detected ten times or more. The chain recombines TRBV5-1 with TRBJ1-5; possible D gene TRBD1, 6 bases. The CDR3 length is 15 residues. Germline-derived CDR1 and CDR2 are SGHRS and YFSETQ. V lost 0 bases, J lost 1 base, and 8 bases lay in between. In nucleotides, the CDR3 is TGCGCCAGCAGCTTGGCCACAGGGAGCAATCAGCCCCAGCATTTT. Protein sequence: CASSLATGSNQPQHF.

CDR3 residues: CATSDLGSSVGGQETQYF. CDR3 coding DNA: TGTGCCACCAGTGATTTGGGTAGTAGCGTGGGGGGGCAGGAGACCCAGTACTTC. The V gene is TRBV24-1, the J gene TRBJ2-5; D perhaps matches TRBD2 (7 bases). Germline CDR1 KGHDR, CDR2 SFDVKD. This CDR3 spans 18 amino acids. Trimming shortened V by 0 bases and J by 5 bases, and 21 bases separated the two germline ends.

The J gene is TRBJ2-3, the V gene TRBV5-6; D unresolved. The CDR3 sequence is 13 residues long. Germline loops: CDR1 SGHDT, CDR2 YYEEEE. CDR3 region: CATLKSGRDTQYF. The CDR3 region has the DNA TGTGCTACTCTAAAATCGGGTAGGGATACGCAGTATTTT.